This T cell receptor beta chain was documented in a study of OX40 agonist ivuxolimab in advanced cancers. Study-level background: Hepatocellular carcinoma, melanoma, renal cell or head and neck cancer was diagnosed in the dose-escalation patients. Among those enrolled, mean age was roughly 62 years (range about 23 to 85) and 82.7% were male. The study, taken as a whole, reports: The study observed clonal expansion of CD4+ and CD8+ blood T cells by week 6 at 0.1 to 3.0 mg/kg.

Concerning this clone itself: Its cognate antigen is unknown.

Cycle 7 day 1, cycle 4 day 1, and baseline were the timepoints at which blood was sampled. Data came from immunoSEQ multiplex PCR; TCRdb stores just in-frame clones and leaves some out. The sample holds about 36,000 clones, 88% seen once. This clonotype was sampled from an adult with an advanced solid tumor such as melanoma, head and neck, liver or kidney cancer. The specimen comprised CD4+ or CD8+ T cells sorted from blood, sampled in a trial of the OX40 agonist ivuxolimab.

The CDR3 region is CATSDRDYEHTDTQYF. Here the CDR3 DNA reads TGTGCCACCAGCGATAGGGACTACGAACACACAGATACGCAGTATTTT. V gene TRBV15 combines with J gene TRBJ2-3; 7 bases are shared with TRBD2. Germline CDR1 LNHNV, CDR2 YYDKDF (reference sequence). Trimming cost V 5 bases and J 2 bases; bases outside gene matches: 10. This CDR3 contains 16 residues.